This entry lists 32 T cell receptor beta chains sequenced from one sample in a study of cytomegalovirus exposure and HLA in healthy donors. PCR amplification relied on 60 Vbeta primers (plus 13 Jbeta primers). Libraries were prepared by immunoSEQ multiplex PCR; TCRdb keeps only in-frame clonotypes and omits some of them. Among about 200,000 clones listed, roughly 80% were seen once. The sample consisted of PBMCs. The receptors were gathered from a woman aged 18-29 years in good health and CMV-seronegative.

For this clone: This sample also contains other DNA sequences that code for the same CDR3. The J gene is TRBJ2-1, the V gene TRBV19; D is possibly TRBD2 (6 bases). Germline V gene sequence: CDR1 LNHDA, CDR2 SQIVND (reference sequence). This CDR3 has 12 residues. The germline V and J ends were trimmed by 3 bases and 7 bases, with 7 bases remaining between them. Here the CDR3 reads CASSIGGNEQFF. The CDR3 coding sequence is TGTGCCAGTAGTATTGGGGGGAATGAGCAGTTCTTC.

Turning to this clone: Other DNA sequences from this sample encode an identical CDR3 as well. The chain is built from TRBV27 and TRBJ2-7; 7 nucleotides line up with TRBD1. CDR3 size: 12 residues. Germline trimming cut 6 bases from V and 1 base from J; bases unmatched to any gene: 0. Germline lookup yields CDR1 MNHEY and CDR2 SMNVEV (reference sequence). The CDR3 region is CASRDRSYEQYF. As DNA, the CDR3 is TGTGCCAGCAGGGACAGGTCCTACGAGCAGTACTTC.

There are a few counts of this clone. The genes are TRBV6-1 and TRBJ1-1, with D hard to call. The CDR3 contains 13 residues. V lost 8 bases, J lost 1 base, and 11 bases lay in between. Germline-derived CDR1 and CDR2 are MNHNS and SASEGT. The CDR3 spells CASAADPNTEAFF. CDR3 in DNA: TGTGCCAGCGCGGCAGACCCGAACACTGAAGCTTTCTTT.

The chain has TRBV30 and TRBJ2-1, with 7 bases fitting TRBD1. The V segment lost 0 bases and the J segment 3 bases; nucleotides outside the gene matches: 2. From germline, CDR1 is GTSNPN and CDR2 SVGIG (reference sequence). The CDR3 spans 14 residues. DNA for the CDR3: TGTGCCTGGAGTGTGAGGGACAGCTACAATGAGCAGTTCTTC. This gives the protein CAWSVRDSYNEQFF. The full variable domain, with the rest looked up from reference TRBV30 and TRBJ2-1, is SQTIHQWPATLVQPVGSPLSLECTVEGTSNPNLYWYRQAAGRGLQLLFYSVGIGQISSEVPQNLSASRPQDRQFILSSKKLLLSDSGFYLCAWSVRDSYNEQFFGPGTRLTVL.

This chain uses TRBV15 with TRBJ2-1, with TRBD2 matching over 8 bases. The V gene end was trimmed by 0 bases and the J gene end by 2 bases; junction bases not matched to a gene: 9. Germline lookup yields CDR1 LNHNV and CDR2 YYDKDF (reference sequence). The CDR3 covers 18 residues. CDR3 sequence: CATSRDREGLAAYNEQFF. The CDR3 DNA sequence: TGTGCCACCAGCAGAGATCGGGAGGGTCTAGCGGCCTACAATGAGCAGTTCTTC.

J is TRBJ1-2 and V is TRBV6-1; maybe TRBD1 (6 bases). CDR3 length: 16 amino acids. Looked up from germline, CDR1 is MNHNS and CDR2 is SASEGT. Trimming removed 0 bases from V and 4 bases from J, with 15 bases in between. In DNA form, the CDR3 reads TGTGCCAGCAGTGAAGCCTACGGACAGAGCCTCTATGGCTACACCTTC. Translating it yields CASSEAYGQSLYGYTF.

The chain employs TRBV5-6 and TRBJ2-1; 9 nucleotides agree with TRBD2. Per the germline V gene, CDR1 is SGHDT and CDR2 is YYEEEE. The CDR3 is 14 amino acids. J gave up 11 bases and V 0 bases, and 6 bases lay outside the gene matches. The DNA for the CDR3 is TGTGCCAGCAGCTTGGACTACCTAGCGGGAAAGCAGTTCTTC. It translates to CASSLDYLAGKQFF.

The chain links TRBV27 to TRBJ1-2, with 8 bases identical to TRBD1. J lost 4 bases, V lost 3 bases, and 16 bases had no gene match. The germline V gene encodes CDR1 MNHEY and CDR2 SMNVEV (reference sequence). The CDR3 has 18 amino acids. The CDR3 sequence: CASSLRGTRQGSIYGYTF. Written as DNA, the CDR3 is TGTGCCAGCAGTTTGAGAGGAACCCGACAGGGGTCTATCTATGGCTACACCTTC.

The CDR3 here is CASSDGIYNEQFF. CDR3 DNA: TGTGCCAGCAGTGACGGGATTTACAATGAGCAGTTCTTC. The V call is TRBV25-1, the J call TRBJ2-1; weak D call: TRBD2 (5 bases). The V end lost 3 bases, the J end lost 4 bases, and 7 bases lay between the germline ends. The CDR3 consists of 13 residues. Germline lookup yields CDR1 MGHDK and CDR2 SYGVNS.

The chain employs TRBV19 and TRBJ1-6, with D maybe TRBD1 (6 bases). The germline V gene has CDR1 LNHDA and CDR2 SQIVND (reference sequence). Trimming cost V 4 bases and J 7 bases, with 20 bases left between them. The CDR3 loop spans 17 amino acids. DNA of the CDR3: TGTGCCAGTAGTAATTCTCGACCGGGACAAGGGAATTCACCCCTCCACTTT. Translating gives CASSNSRPGQGNSPLHF.

The chain is built from TRBV6-1 and TRBJ2-2; weak D call: TRBD2 (7 bases). The V end lost 5 bases, the J end lost 4 bases, and 14 bases lay between the germline ends. Germline V gene sequence: CDR1 MNHNS, CDR2 SASEGT. This CDR3 is built from 15 residues. CDR3 nucleotides: TGTGCCAGCAGTTGGTACAGGGAGGGCACCGGGGAGCTGTTTTTT. Its translation: CASSWYREGTGELFF.

This clone was found a few times. This sequence joins TRBV25-1 and TRBJ1-1; D may be TRBD1 (6 bases). CDR1 is MGHDK, CDR2 SYGVNS, per germline. This CDR3 region has 14 residues. V lost 3 bases, J lost 4 bases, and 12 bases lay in between. Written as DNA, the CDR3 is TGTGCCAGCAGTGAGCCCACAGGGCGCACTGAAGCTTTCTTT. Its translation is CASSEPTGRTEAFF. Full variable domain (missing parts from reference TRBV25-1 and TRBJ1-1): EADIYQTPRYLVIGTGKKITLECSQTMGHDKMYWYQQDPGMELHLIHYSYGVNSTEKGDLSSESTVSRIRTEHFPLTLESARPSHTSQYLCASSEPTGRTEAFFGQGTRLTVV.

The DNA of the CDR3 is TGTGCCAGCAGCCGAAGCGGGATGGGAACAGATACGCAGTATTTT. Translating it yields CASSRSGMGTDTQYF. The V call is TRBV7-8, the J call TRBJ2-3; the match to TRBD2 covers 7 bases. The length of the CDR3 is 15 residues. The V gene end was trimmed by 5 bases and the J gene end by 3 bases; junction bases not matched to a gene: 8. Germline CDR1 SGHVS, CDR2 FQNEAQ.

A few counts support this clone. The chain carries TRBV4-3 and TRBJ2-1, with D maybe TRBD2 (6 bases). CDR3 length: 15 residues. The germline CDR1 and CDR2 sequences are LGHNA and YSLEER. The ends were cut back, 2 bases at V and 7 bases at J, with 15 bases in the middle. The CDR3 reads CASSQRTGLMNEQFF. In DNA form, the CDR3 reads TGCGCCAGCAGCCAACGTACGGGACTCATGAATGAGCAGTTCTTC.

This clone has a handful of counts. This rearrangement joins TRBV4-3 to TRBJ1-1; D is unresolved. This CDR3 is 16 amino acids long. Per germline, CDR1 LGHNA and CDR2 YSLEER. V was shortened by 0 bases and J by 0 bases, with 11 bases between the two germline ends. The CDR3 nucleotides are TGCGCCAGCAGCCAAGATCGAAGGACTATGAACACTGAAGCTTTCTTT. Protein product: CASSQDRRTMNTEAFF.

This chain uses TRBV5-1 with TRBJ2-3, with TRBD2 matching over 10 bases. Germline V lookup: CDR1 SGHRS, CDR2 YFSETQ. This CDR3 region has 15 residues. V was clipped by 2 bases and J by 2 bases; unmatched bases: 2. CDR3 loop: CASSFLAGDTDTQYF. The CDR3 DNA reads as TGCGCCAGCAGCTTTCTAGCGGGGGACACAGATACGCAGTATTTT.

This chain joins TRBV5-1 and TRBJ2-7; the match to TRBD2 covers 8 bases. The CDR3 runs to 15 residues. With V trimmed by 4 bases and J by 0 bases, 6 bases remained unmatched. Germline V gene lookup returns CDR1 SGHRS and CDR2 YFSETQ. The CDR3 DNA reads as TGCGCCAGCAGCCACGGGGGGGGTGGCTCCTACGAGCAGTACGTC. Translating it yields CASSHGGGGSYEQYV.

This clone was found a few times. The chain employs TRBV6-5 and TRBJ2-6; 9 bases fit TRBD1. This CDR3 has 16 residues. V lost 0 bases and J lost 4; bases outside the gene matches: 1. The germline gives CDR1 MNHEY, CDR2 SVGAGI. The CDR3 nucleotides read TGTGCCAGCAGTTACTCTGGACAGGGGGGGGCCAACGTCCTGACTTTC. This codes for CASSYSGQGGANVLTF.

This chain connects TRBV29-1 to TRBJ2-5, with D perhaps matching TRBD1 (6 bases). The J call is doubtful: the DNA matches TRBJ2-7 better. Germline loops: CDR1 SQVTM, CDR2 ANQGSEA. There are 13 residues in the CDR3. Here the CDR3 reads CSVRQDPPYEQYF. CDR3 sequence (DNA): TGCAGCGTACGACAGGACCCCCCCTACGAGCAGTACTTC.

The chain links TRBV10-2 to TRBJ2-7; 7 nucleotides agree with TRBD1. Germline V gene sequence: CDR1 WSHSY, CDR2 SAAADI. This CDR3 comprises 16 residues. V was clipped by 10 bases and J by 2 bases; unmatched bases: 17. The CDR3 region has the DNA TGCGCCACCAAAACTTACCCGGGACAGCGGACCTACGAGCAGTACTTC. It translates to CATKTYPGQRTYEQYF.

This chain connects TRBV29-1 to TRBJ2-7, with 9 bases identical to TRBD2. V was pared by 3 bases and J by 1 base, with 4 bases of the junction left unmatched. Germline values: CDR1 SQVTM, CDR2 ANQGSEA. There are 14 residues in the CDR3. CDR3 nucleotide sequence: TGCAGCGTTGAGGGACTAGCCCCATCCTACGAGCAGTACTTC. Amino acids: CSVEGLAPSYEQYF.

The table lists this clone with a count of one. The gene calls are TRBV6-5 and TRBJ2-7; TRBD2 is a possible D gene (5 bases). Trimming left V 6 bases short and J 7 bases short, with 13 bases between. The CDR3 totals 12 residues. Per the germline V gene, CDR1 is MNHEY and CDR2 is SVGAGI. The DNA for the CDR3 is TGTGCCAGCAGCCCCGAGGGTTGGGAGCAGTACTTC. It yields the protein CASSPEGWEQYF.

The chain couples TRBV14 to TRBJ2-5, with D possibly being TRBD2 (5 bases). Germline lookup yields CDR1 SGHDN and CDR2 FVKESK. The length of the CDR3 is 15 residues. Trimming shortened V by 6 bases and J by 4 bases, and 18 bases separated the two germline ends. This CDR3 reads CASSGQEGWGETQYF. DNA of the CDR3: TGTGCCAGCAGTGGGCAAGAGGGTTGGGGAGAGACCCAGTACTTC.

CDR3 nucleotides: TGCGCCAGCAGCCAAGACCGATGGGACCTGCAGGGGGAAAAACTGTTTTTT. It is translated as CASSQDRWDLQGEKLFF. The rearrangement joins TRBV4-1 to TRBJ1-4; possible D gene TRBD1, 6 bases. There are 17 residues in the CDR3. The V and J ends lost 0 bases and 8 bases respectively, with 19 bases between them. Germline V gives CDR1 MGHRA, CDR2 YSYEKL.

This clone was observed once. CDR3: CASSMRKEQYF. In DNA, the CDR3 is TGTGCCAGTAGTATGAGGAAGGAGCAGTACTTC. The V call is TRBV19, the J call TRBJ2-7; no clear D. The CDR3 loop spans 11 amino acids. Germline assignment: CDR1 LNHDA and CDR2 SQIVND (reference sequence). V was clipped by 3 bases and J by 7 bases, with 7 bases between them.

This chain links TRBV10-3 with TRBJ1-1; a possible D gene is TRBD1 (5 bases). This CDR3 has 13 residues. The germline CDR1 and CDR2 sequences are ENHRY and SYGVKD. Trimming left V 6 bases short and J 0 bases short, with 8 bases between. CDR3 bases: TGTGCCATCAGCGACAGAGTGAACACTGAAGCTTTCTTT. As protein: CAISDRVNTEAFF.

This clone occurred once. The gene calls are TRBV27 and TRBJ2-1, with D perhaps TRBD2 (7 bases). The CDR3 has 16 residues. Germline V gives CDR1 MNHEY, CDR2 SMNVEV (reference sequence). Trimming took 2 bases from V and 4 from J, leaving 15 bases between them. CDR3 protein: CASSLLGGRRYNEQFF. The CDR3 DNA reads TGTGCCAGCAGTTTACTGGGGGGGCGCCGGTACAATGAGCAGTTCTTC.

This clone was recorded a few times. The genes are TRBV27 and TRBJ1-1, with TRBD1 matching over 8 bases. Germline V gene data show CDR1 as MNHEY and CDR2 as SMNVEV (reference sequence). V dropped 8 bases and J dropped 5; count of bases not matched to a gene: 7. This CDR3 contains 13 residues. CDR3 sequence: CASAGGRRTEAFF. The DNA of the CDR3 is TGTGCCAGCGCAGGGGGCAGGAGGACTGAAGCTTTCTTT.

The V gene is TRBV4-3, the J gene TRBJ2-1, with 7 bases aligning to TRBD2. Germline V gene data show CDR1 as LGHNA and CDR2 as YSLEER. Unmatched junction bases numbered 3, after V lost 0 bases and J lost 1 base. CDR3 length: 16 amino acids. The CDR3 loop reads CASSQETGGSYNEQFF. In DNA, the CDR3 is TGCGCCAGCAGCCAAGAGACGGGAGGTTCCTACAATGAGCAGTTCTTC.

The chain combines TRBV5-1 with TRBJ2-7; 7 positions match TRBD1. The CDR3 length is 18 residues. Trimming cost V 0 bases and J 2 bases; bases outside gene matches: 14. From germline, CDR1 is SGHRS and CDR2 YFSETQ. CDR3 sequence (DNA): TGCGCCAGCAGCTTGGGGACAGGAAAGGCCCTGGAACCCTACGAGCAGTACGTC. It yields the protein CASSLGTGKALEPYEQYV.

CDR3 sequence: CASSLEPRGNTIYF. The CDR3 DNA reads TGTGCCAGCAGCTTAGAGCCCCGTGGAAACACCATATATTTT. The rearrangement uses TRBV7-2 and TRBJ1-3, with D unclear. CDR1 is SGHTA, CDR2 FQGNSA, per germline. Trimming cost V 1 base and J 3 bases, with 7 bases left between them. There are 14 residues in the CDR3.

The chain's CDR3 is CASSQGPGLADTDTQYF. For the CDR3, the DNA is TGCGCCAGCAGCCAAGGACCCGGACTAGCGGACACAGATACGCAGTATTTT. This chain joins TRBV4-3 and TRBJ2-3; 10 nucleotides agree with TRBD2. Germline CDR1 is LGHNA and CDR2 is YSLEER. V lost 1 base to trimming and J lost 2 bases; unmatched junction nucleotides: 6. The CDR3 contains 17 residues.